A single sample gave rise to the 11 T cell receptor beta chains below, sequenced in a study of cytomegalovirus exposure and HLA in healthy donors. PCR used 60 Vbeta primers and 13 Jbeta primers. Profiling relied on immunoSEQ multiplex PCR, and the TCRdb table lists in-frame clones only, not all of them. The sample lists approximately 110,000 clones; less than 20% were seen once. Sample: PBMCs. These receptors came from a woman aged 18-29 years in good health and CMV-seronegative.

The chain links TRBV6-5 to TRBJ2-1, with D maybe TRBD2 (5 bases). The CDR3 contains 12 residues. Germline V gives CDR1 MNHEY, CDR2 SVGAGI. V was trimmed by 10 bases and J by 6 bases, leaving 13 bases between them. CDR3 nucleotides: TGTGCCACCCAAAGGACTCGCAATGAGCAGTTCTTC. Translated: CATQRTRNEQFF.

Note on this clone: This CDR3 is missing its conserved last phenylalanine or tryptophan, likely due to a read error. CDR3 sequence (DNA): TGTGCCAGCAGCTACCGGGACAGGGAGCTTGCGAACTATGGCTACACCGTC. Translating gives CASSYRDRELANYGYTV. V usage is TRBV9 and J usage is TRBJ1-2; the match to TRBD1 covers 9 bases. V lost 4 bases to trimming and J lost 2 bases; unmatched junction nucleotides: 12. There are 17 residues in the CDR3. Germline V gene sequence: CDR1 SGDLS, CDR2 YYNGEE.

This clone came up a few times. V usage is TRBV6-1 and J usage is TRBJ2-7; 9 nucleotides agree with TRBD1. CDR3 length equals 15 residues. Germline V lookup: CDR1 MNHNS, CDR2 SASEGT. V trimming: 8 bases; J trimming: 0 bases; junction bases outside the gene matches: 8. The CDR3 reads CASPLGQGSSYEQYF. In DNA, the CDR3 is TGTGCCAGCCCCCTGGGACAGGGCAGCTCCTACGAGCAGTACTTC.

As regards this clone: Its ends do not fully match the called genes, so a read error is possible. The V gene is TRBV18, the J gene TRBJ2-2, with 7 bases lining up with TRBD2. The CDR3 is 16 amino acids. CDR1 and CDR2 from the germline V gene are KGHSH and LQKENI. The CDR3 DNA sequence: TGTGCCAGCTCCCCACCTAGCGGAAGCGCCACCGGGGAGCTGTTTTTT. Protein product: CASSPPSGSATGELFF.

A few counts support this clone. CDR3 amino acids: CASSVLIQGPEQYF. In nucleotides, the CDR3 is TGTGCCAGCAGCGTATTGATTCAGGGTCCCGAGCAGTACTTC. The chain uses TRBV9 and TRBJ2-7; D is possibly TRBD1 (5 bases). The V end was cut by 1 base, the J end by 6 bases, with 14 bases between. CDR1 SGDLS and CDR2 YYNGEE come from the germline V gene. The CDR3 spans 14 residues.

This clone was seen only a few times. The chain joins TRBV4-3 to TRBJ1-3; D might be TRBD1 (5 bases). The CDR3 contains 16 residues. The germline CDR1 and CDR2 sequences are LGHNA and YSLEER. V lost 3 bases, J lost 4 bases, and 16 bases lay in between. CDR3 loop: CASSQASAGPGNTIYF. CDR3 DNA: TGCGCCAGCAGCCAGGCCTCGGCGGGACCCGGAAACACCATATATTTT.

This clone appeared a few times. CDR3 coding DNA: TGTGCCAGCAGCCGAGGGGACAGGGGGCAGGGGAATGAGCAGTTCTTC. It is translated as CASSRGDRGQGNEQFF. The chain carries TRBV6-6 and TRBJ2-1; 12 nucleotides align to TRBD1. The J segment lost 7 bases and the V segment lost 6 bases, leaving 10 bases of the junction unmatched. The CDR3 has 16 residues. Germline V lookup: CDR1 MNHNY, CDR2 SVGAGI (reference sequence).

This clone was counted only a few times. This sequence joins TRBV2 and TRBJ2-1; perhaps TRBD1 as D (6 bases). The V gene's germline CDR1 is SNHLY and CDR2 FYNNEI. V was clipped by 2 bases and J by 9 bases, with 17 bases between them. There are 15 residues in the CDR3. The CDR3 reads CASSELAGAVGEQFF. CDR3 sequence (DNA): TGTGCCAGCAGTGAATTGGCAGGGGCAGTGGGTGAGCAGTTCTTC.

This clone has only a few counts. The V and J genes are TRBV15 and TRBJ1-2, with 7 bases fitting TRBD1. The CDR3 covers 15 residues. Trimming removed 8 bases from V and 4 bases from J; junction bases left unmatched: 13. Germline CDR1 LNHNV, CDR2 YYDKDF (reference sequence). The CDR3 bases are TGTGCCACCCGACAGGGCTACTTTCCCACCTATGGCTACACCTTC. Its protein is CATRQGYFPTYGYTF.

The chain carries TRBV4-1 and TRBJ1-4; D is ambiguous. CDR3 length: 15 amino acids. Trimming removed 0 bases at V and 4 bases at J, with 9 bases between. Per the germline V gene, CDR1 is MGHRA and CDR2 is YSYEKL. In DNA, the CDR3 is TGCGCCAGCAGCCAAGAGGGAGGCATTAATGAAAAACTGTTTTTT. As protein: CASSQEGGINEKLFF.

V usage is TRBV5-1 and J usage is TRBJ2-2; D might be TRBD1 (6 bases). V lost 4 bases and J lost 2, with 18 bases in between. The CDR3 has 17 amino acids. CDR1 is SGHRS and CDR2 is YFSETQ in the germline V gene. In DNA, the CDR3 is TGCGCCAGCAGCCCTCAAACCGGGACAATAAACACCGGGGAGCTGTTTTTT. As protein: CASSPQTGTINTGELFF.